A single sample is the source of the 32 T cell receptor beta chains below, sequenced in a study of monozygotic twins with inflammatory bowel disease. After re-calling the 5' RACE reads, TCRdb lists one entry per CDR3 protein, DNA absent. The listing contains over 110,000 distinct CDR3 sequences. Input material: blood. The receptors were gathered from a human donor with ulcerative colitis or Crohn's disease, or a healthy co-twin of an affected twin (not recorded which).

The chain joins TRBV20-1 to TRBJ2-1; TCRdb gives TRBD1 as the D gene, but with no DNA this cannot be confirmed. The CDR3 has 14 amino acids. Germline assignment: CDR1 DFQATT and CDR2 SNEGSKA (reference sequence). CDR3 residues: CSARQGQGAGEQFF.

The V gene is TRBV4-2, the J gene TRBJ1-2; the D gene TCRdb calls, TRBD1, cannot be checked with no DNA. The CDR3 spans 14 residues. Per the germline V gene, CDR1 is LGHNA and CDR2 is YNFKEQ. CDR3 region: CASSQDGRGGGYTF.

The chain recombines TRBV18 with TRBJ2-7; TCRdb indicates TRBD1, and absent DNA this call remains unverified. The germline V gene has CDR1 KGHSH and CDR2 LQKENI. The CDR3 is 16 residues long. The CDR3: CASSPSSGTGSGEQYF.

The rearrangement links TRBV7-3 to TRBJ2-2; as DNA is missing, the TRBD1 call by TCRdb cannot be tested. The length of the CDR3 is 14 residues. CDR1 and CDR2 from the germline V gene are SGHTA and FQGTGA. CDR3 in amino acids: CASSFGGYTGELFF.

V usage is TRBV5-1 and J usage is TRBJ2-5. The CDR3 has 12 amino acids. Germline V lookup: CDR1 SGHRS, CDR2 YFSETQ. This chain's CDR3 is CASSLYDETQYF.

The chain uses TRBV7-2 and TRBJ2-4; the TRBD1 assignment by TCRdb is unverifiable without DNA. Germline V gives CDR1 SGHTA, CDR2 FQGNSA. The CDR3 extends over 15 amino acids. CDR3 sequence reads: CASSLGGGGKNIQYF. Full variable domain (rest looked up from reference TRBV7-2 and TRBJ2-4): GAGVSQSPSNKVTEKGKDVELRCDPISGHTALYWYRQSLGQGLEFLIYFQGNSAPDKSGLPSDRFSAERTGGSVSTLTIQRTQQEDSAVYLCASSLGGGGKNIQYFGAGTRLSVL.

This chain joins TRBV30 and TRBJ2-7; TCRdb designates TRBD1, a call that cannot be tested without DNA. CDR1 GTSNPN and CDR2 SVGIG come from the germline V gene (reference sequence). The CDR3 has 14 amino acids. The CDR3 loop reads CAWNRGTVAYEQYF.

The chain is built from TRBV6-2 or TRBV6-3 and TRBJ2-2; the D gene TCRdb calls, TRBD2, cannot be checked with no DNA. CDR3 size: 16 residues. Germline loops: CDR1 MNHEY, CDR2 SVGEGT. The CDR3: CASSRLAGGPNGELFF.

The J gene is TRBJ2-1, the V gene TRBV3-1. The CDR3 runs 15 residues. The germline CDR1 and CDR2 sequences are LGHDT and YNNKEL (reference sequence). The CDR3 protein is CASSPQNLYYNEQFF.

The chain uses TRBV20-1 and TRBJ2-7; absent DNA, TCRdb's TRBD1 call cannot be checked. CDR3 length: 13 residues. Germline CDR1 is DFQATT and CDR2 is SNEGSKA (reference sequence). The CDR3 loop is CSAAGTGTYEQYF.

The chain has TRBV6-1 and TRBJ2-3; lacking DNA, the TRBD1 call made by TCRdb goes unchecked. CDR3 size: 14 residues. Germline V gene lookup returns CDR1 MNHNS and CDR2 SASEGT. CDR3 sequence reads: CASSGAGGADTQYF.

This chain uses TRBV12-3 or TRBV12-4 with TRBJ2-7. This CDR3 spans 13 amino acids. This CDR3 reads CASSWGTAYEQYF.

CDR3 in amino acids: CASSLERTGEQYF. V usage is TRBV7-2 and J usage is TRBJ2-7; as DNA is missing, the TRBD1 call by TCRdb cannot be tested. The CDR3 runs to 13 residues. Germline V gene data show CDR1 as SGHTA and CDR2 as FQGNSA.

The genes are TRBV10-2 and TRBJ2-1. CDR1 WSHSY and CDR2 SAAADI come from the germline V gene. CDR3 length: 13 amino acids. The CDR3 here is CASSEGVQYEQFF.

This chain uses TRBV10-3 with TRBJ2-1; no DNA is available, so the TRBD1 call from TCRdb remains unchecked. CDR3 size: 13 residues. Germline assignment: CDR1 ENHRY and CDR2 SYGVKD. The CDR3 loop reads CAIRLGGLNEQFF.

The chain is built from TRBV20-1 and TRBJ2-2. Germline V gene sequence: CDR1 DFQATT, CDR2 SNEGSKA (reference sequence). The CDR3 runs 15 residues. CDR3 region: CSAQIFGANTGELFF.

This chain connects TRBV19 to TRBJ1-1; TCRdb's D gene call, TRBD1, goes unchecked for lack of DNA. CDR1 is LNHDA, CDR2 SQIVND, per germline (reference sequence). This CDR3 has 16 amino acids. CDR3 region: CASSIGQGNLNTEAFF.

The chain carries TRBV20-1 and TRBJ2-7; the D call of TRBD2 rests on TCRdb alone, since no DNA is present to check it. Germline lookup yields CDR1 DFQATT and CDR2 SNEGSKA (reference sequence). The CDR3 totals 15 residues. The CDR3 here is CSARWPSGATYEQYF.

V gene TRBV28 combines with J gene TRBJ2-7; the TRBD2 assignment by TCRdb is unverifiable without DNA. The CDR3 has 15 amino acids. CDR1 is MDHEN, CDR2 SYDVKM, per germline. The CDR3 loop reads CASSLTSGGFYEQYF.

This CDR3 is CASSPTIGGVNTEAFF. The chain links TRBV4-2 to TRBJ1-1. The CDR3 has 16 amino acids. The germline gives CDR1 LGHNA, CDR2 YNFKEQ.

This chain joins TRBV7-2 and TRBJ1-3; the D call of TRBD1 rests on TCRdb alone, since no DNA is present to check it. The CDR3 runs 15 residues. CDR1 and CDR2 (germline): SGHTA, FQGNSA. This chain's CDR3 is CASSPDSRTGNTIYF.

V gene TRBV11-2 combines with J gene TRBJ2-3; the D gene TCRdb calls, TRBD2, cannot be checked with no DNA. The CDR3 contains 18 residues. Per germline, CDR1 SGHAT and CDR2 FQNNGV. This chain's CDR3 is CASRKTGTSGGAVDTQYF.

The CDR3 sequence: CASRRGAGRAYEQYF. The rearrangement uses TRBV27 and TRBJ2-7; TCRdb gives TRBD1 as the D gene, but with no DNA this cannot be confirmed. CDR1 and CDR2 (germline): MNHEY, SMNVEV (reference sequence). The CDR3 length is 15 residues.

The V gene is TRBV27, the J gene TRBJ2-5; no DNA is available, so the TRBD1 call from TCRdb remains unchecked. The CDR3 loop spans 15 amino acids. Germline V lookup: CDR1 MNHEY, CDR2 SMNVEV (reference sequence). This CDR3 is CASSLLGDRQETQYF.

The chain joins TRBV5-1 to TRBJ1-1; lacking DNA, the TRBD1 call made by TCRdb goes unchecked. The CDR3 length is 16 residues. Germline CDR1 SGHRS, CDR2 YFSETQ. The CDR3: CASSPIGWGVNTEAFF.

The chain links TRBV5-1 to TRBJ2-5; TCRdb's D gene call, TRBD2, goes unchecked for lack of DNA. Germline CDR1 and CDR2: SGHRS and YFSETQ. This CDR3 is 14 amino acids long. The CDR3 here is CASSLGLAVETQYF.

The CDR3 loop is CASSLLRTGDLGYTF. The rearrangement joins TRBV7-2 to TRBJ1-2; the D call from TCRdb, TRBD1, cannot be confirmed without DNA. The CDR3 spans 15 residues. CDR1 SGHTA and CDR2 FQGNSA come from the germline V gene.

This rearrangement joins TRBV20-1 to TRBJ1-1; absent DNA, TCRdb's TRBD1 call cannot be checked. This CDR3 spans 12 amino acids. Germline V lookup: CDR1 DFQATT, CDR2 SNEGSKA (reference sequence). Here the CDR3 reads CSASRDRTEAFF.

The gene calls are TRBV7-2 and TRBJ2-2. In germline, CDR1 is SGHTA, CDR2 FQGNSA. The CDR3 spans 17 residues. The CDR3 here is CASSSKIAHGNTGELFF.

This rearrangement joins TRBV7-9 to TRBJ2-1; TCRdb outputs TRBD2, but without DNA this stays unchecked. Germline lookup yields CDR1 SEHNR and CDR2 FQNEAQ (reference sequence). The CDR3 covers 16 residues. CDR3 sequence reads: CASSLGGAGGYNEQFF. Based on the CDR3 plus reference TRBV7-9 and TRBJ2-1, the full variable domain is DTGVSQNPRHKITKRGQNVTFRCDPISEHNRLYWYRQTLGQGPEFLTYFQNEAQLEKSRLLSDRFSAERPKGSFSTLEIQRTEQGDSAMYLCASSLGGAGGYNEQFFGPGTRLTVL.

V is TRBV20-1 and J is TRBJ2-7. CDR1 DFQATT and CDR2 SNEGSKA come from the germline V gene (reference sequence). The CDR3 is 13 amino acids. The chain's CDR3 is CSASDRVSYEQYF.

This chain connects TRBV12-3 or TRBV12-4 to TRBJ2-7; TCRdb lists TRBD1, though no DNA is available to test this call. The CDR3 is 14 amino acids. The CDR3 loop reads CASSLFGTLYEQYF.